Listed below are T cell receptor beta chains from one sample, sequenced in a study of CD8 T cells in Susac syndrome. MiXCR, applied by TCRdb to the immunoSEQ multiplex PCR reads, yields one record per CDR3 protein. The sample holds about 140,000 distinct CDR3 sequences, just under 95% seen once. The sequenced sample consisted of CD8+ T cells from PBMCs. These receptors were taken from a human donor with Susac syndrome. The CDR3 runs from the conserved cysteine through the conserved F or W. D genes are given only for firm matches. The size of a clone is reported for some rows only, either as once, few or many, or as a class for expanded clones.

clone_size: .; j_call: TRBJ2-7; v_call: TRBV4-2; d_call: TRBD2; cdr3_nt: TGTGCCAGCAGCCCAGGGACTAGCGGGATCGACGAGCAGTACTTC; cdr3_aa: CASSPGTSGIDEQYF
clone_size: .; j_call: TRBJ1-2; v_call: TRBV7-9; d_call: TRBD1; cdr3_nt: TGTGCCAGCAGCTTGGCAGGGGGCGCCTTTGGCTACACCTTC; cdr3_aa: CASSLAGGAFGYTF
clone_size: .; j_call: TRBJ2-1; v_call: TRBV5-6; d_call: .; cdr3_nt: TGTGCCAGCAGCTCCCCCCCGGGAGATGGGTACAATGAGCAGTTCTTC; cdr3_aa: CASSSPPGDGYNEQFF
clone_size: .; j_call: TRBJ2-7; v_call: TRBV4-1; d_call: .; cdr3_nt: TGTGCCAGCAGCCAAGGCCAGGGGAACTACGAGCAGTACTTC; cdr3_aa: CASSQGQGNYEQYF
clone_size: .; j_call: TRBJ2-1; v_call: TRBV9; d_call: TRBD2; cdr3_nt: TGTGCCAGCAGCGTTAGCGGGAGGGGGAATGAGCAGTTCTTC; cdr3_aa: CASSVSGRGNEQFF
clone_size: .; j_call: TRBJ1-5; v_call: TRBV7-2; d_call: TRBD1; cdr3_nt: TGTGCCAGCAGCTTAGCCCAAACCACAGGGGCAACCCAGCATTTT; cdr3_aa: CASSLAQTTGATQHF
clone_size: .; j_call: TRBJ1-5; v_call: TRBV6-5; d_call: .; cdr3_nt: TGTGCCAGCACGCGGGGTAGCAATCAGCCCCAGCATTTT; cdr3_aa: CASTRGSNQPQHF
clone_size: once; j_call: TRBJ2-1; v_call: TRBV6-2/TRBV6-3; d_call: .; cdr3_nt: TGTGCCAGCAGGGCGGGCGCGACCTACAATGAGCAGTTCTTC; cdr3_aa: CASRAGATYNEQFF
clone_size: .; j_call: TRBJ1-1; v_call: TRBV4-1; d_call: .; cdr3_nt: TGCGCCAGCAGCCTCATAGGAGGGGGCACTGAAGCTTTCTTT; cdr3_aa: CASSLIGGGTEAFF
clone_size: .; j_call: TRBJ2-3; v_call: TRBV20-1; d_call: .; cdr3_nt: TGCAGTGCTAACCGGGGCAGTCTGGATACGCAGTATTTT; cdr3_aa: CSANRGSLDTQYF
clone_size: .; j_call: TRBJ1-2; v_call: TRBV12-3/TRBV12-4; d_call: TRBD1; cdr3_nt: TGTGCCAGCAGCATACCGCCCACGGACAGGGGGAGCGATGGCTACACCTTC; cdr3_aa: CASSIPPTDRGSDGYTF
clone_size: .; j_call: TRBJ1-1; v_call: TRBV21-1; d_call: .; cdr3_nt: TGTGCCAGCAGCAATTCTTGTCGTAACGAAGCTTTCTTT; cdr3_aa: CASSNSCRNEAFF
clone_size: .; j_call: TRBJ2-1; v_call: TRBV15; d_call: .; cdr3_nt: TGTGCCACCAGCAGAGACAGGGTTCGTGAGCAGTTCTTC; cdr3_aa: CATSRDRVREQFF
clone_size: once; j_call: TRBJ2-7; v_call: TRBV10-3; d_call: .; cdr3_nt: TGTGCCATCAGTGATACACAGGGAACCTACGAGCAGTACTTC; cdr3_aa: CAISDTQGTYEQYF
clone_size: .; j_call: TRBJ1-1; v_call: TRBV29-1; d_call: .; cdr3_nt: TGCAGCGTTGAGGGGGGGAGTAGGGCTTTCTTT; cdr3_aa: CSVEGGSRAFF
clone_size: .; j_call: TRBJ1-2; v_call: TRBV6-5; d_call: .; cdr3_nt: TGTGCCAGCAGCCAAACTCAGGAAGGTAGCTATGGCTACACCTTC; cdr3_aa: CASSQTQEGSYGYTF
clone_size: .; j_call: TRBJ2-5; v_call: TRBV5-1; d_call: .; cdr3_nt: TGCGCCAGCAGCTTGGCCGGGATAATCGAGACCCAGTACTTC; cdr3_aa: CASSLAGIIETQYF
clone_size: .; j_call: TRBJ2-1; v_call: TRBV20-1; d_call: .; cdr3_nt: TGCAGTGCTATTGGTGATCGGGGTGAGCAGTTCTTC; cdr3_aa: CSAIGDRGEQFF
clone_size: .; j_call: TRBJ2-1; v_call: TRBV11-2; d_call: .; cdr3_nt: TGTGCCAGCAGCGACTCCTCTGCAGGGTTATTCTTC; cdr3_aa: CASSDSSAGLFF
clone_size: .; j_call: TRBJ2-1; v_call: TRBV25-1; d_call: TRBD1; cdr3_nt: TGTGCCAGCCAGACCCTCGGGACAGCCTACAATGAGCAGTTCTTC; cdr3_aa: CASQTLGTAYNEQFF
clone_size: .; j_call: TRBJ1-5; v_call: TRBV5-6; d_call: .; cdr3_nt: TGTGCCAGCAGCTATGGATCGTCCGGGGGCCAGCCCCAGCATTTT; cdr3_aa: CASSYGSSGGQPQHF
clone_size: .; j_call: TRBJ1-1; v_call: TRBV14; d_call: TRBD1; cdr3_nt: TGTGCCAGCAGCCAAGCCGGACAGGGGGGACAAGCTTTCTTT; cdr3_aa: CASSQAGQGGQAFF
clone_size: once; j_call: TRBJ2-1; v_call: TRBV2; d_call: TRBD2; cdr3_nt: TGTGCCAGCAGTGAAGGCGGGGGGGATTACAATGAGCAGTTCTTC; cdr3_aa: CASSEGGGDYNEQFF
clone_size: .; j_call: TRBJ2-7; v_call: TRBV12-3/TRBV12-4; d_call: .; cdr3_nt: TGTGCCAGCAGTGGGGAACGCAAGTTGTACGAGCAGTACTTC; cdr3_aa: CASSGERKLYEQYF
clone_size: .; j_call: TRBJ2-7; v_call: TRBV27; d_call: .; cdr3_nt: TGTGCCAGCAGCCTCTGGGGGGACGAGCAGTACTTC; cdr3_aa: CASSLWGDEQYF
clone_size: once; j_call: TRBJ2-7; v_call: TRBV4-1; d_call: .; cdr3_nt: TGCGCCAGCAGCCAAGGCGTCTACGAGCAGTACTTC; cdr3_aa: CASSQGVYEQYF
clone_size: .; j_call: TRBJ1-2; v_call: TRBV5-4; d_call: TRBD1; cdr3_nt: TGTGCCAGCACCGTGGACAGGGAGGACTATGGCTACACCTTC; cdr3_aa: CASTVDREDYGYTF
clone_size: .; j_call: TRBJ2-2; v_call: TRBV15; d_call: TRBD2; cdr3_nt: TGTGCCACCAGTAGCGGGAGGGCCGTCGGGGGCGGGGAGCTGTTTTTT; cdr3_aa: CATSSGRAVGGGELFF